This TCR beta chain was recorded in a study of shared clonotypes between healthy human individuals. Background on the study: CD4 naive cells filled three plates per donor, CD4 memory three, CD8 naive two and CD8 memory one.

About this clone: Antigen: not known. One junction end disagrees with the germline gene, perhaps due to a read error.

Donors were healthy HIV-negative adults without recent acute infections or vaccinations. Researchers divided each subset's genomic DNA evenly across several immunoSEQ plates. Clones were sequenced by immunoSEQ multiplex PCR, and TCRdb holds only the in-frame ones, with some missing. This sample has about 610,000 clones, with roughly 97% found just once. Study-wide results and caveats: Researchers found naive subsets generally carried larger estimated richness than memory subsets.

Germline CDR1 SGHRS, CDR2 YFSETQ. The CDR3 spans 12 residues. This receptor was obtained from a woman aged 25-40 years in good health. The material sequenced was naive CD4+ T cells sorted from blood. Sample subset: CD45RA+ positively selected. The chain links TRBV5-1 to TRBJ1-1; possibly TRBD1 for D (6 bases). The CDR3 reads CASSLEWDNLSF. For the CDR3, the DNA is TGCGCCAGCAGCTTGGAATGGGACAATCTCTCATTT.